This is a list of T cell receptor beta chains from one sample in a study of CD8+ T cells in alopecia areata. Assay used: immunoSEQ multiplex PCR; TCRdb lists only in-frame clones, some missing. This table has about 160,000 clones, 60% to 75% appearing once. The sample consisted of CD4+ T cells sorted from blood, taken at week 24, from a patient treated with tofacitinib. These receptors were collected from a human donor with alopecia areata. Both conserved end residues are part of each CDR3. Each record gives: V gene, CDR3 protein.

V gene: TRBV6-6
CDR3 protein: CASSWGRGYTF

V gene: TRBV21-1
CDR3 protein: CASSHSRTSQETQYF

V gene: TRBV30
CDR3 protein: CAWSANAGMELFF

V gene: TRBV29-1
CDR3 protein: CSVNPATSRETQYF

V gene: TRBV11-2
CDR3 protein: CASSRGQTIGGDEQFF

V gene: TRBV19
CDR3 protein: CASSIRSLRAAGTEAFF

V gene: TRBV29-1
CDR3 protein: CSVVEGSSSYNEQFF

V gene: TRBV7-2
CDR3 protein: CASSPIKNTGELFF

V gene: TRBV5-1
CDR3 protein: CASSLVGSSQETQYF

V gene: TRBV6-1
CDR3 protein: CASSEARRGNTEAFF

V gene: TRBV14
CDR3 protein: CASSQVTIEETQYF

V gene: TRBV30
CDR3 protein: CAWSVDKNSPLHF

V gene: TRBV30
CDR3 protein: CAWSLSPGPTYLMTQYF

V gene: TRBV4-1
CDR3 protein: CASSQIGVGQPQHF

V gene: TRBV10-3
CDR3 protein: CAIRPAGGNQPQHF

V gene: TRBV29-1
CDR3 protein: CSPGGGTGPSYEQYF

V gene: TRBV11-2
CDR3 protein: CASSLVEVGRGYTF

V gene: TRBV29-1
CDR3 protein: CSVGQGLGQPQHF

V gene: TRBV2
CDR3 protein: CASSDRAPREQYF

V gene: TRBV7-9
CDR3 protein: CASSLLSSSSYEQYF

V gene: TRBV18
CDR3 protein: CASSPSRREKLFF

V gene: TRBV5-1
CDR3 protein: CASSTTQNTEAFF

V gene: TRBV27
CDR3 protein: CASSDLGTGENIQYF

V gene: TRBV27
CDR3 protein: CASSGRTEAFF

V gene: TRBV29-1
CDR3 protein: CSVGDRVNTGELFF

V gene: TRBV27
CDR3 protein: CASSSTGGHNYGYTF

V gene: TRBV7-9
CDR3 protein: CASSFQDRENEQFF

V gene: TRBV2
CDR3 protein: CATGGPFSDTQYF

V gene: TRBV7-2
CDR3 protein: CASSHGGRRSGANVLTF

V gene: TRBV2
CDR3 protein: CASRRGDSYEQYF

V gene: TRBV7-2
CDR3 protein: CASSFVRGQETQYF

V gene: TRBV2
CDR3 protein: CASSDRGAGGGNQPQHF

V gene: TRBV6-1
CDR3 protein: CASSEGGYEQYF

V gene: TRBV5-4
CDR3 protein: CASSLGTSPDDTQYF

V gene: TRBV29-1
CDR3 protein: CSAEPMNTEAFF

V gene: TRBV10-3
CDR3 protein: CAISQTGGKGATNEKLFF

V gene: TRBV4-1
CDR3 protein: CASSQETAGASNYGYTF

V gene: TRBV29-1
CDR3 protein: CSAEGQTSREQYF

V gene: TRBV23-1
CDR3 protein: CASSHLLPNTEAFF

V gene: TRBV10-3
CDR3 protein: CAIRPAGNTEAFF

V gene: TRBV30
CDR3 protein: CAWSVRRGTVYGYTF

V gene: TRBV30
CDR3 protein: CAWGGLHNSPLHF

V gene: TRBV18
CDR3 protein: CASSQGSNQPQHF

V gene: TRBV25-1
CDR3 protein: CASSESGRHYGYTF

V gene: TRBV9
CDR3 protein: CASSGTGRGELFF

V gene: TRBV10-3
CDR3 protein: CAISGGRDEETQYF

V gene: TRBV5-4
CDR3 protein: CARQGLCGYTF

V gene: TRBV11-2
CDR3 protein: CASSFDSGSYNEQFF

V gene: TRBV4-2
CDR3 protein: CASSQTSYEQYF

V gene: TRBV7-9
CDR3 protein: CASSSETAPYEQYF

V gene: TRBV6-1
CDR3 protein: CASSVYYGYTF

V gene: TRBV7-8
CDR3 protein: CASSPSLGRGDTQYF

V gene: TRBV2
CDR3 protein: CASRAERGAETQYF

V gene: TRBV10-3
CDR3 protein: CAISDQETQYF

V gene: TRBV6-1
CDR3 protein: CASTRITDTQYF

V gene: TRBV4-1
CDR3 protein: CASSQDPDPTVLSGYTF

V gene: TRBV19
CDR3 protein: CASLGWPNQETQYF

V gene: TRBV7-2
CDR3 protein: CASSSLDRKTEAFF